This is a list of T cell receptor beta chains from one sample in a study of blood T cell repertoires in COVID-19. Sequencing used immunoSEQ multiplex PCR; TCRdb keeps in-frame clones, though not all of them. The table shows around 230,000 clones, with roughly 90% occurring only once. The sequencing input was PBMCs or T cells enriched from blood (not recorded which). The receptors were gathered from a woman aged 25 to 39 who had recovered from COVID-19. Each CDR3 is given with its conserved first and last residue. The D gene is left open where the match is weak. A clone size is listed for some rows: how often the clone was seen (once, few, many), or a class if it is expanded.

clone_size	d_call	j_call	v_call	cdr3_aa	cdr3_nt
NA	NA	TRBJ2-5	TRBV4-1	CASSDFRGVQETQYF	TGCGCCAGCAGCGACTTCAGGGGGGTTCAAGAGACCCAGTACTTC
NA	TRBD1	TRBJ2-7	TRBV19	CASSIKDRAHEQYF	TGTGCCAGTAGTATAAAGGACAGGGCCCACGAGCAGTACTTC
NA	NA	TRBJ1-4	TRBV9	CASSVEAQGHEKLFF	TGTGCCAGCAGCGTAGAGGCACAGGGTCATGAAAAACTGTTTTTT
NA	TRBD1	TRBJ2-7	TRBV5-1	CASSLASTGTYEQYF	TGCGCCAGCAGCTTGGCCTCGACAGGGACCTACGAGCAGTACTTC
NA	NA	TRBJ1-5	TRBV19	CASSISVWSNQPQHF	TGTGCCAGTAGTATAAGCGTCTGGAGCAATCAGCCCCAGCATTTT
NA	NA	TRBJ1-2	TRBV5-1	CASSLGEGRGYGYTF	TGCGCCAGCAGCTTGGGGGAAGGGAGGGGATATGGCTACACCTTC
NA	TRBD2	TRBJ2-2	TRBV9	CASSVLASGANTGELFF	TGTGCCAGCAGCGTCCTTGCTAGCGGAGCCAACACCGGGGAGCTGTTTTTT
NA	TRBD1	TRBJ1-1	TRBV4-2	CASSHGDRGLNTEAFF	TGTGCCAGCAGCCATGGGGACAGGGGGCTGAACACTGAAGCTTTCTTT
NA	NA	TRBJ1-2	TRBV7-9	CASSLGPGLLDYGYTF	TGTGCCAGCAGCTTAGGCCCGGGACTTTTGGACTATGGCTACACCTTC
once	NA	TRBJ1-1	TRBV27	CASSLSVGSTEAFF	TGTGCCAGCAGTTTATCCGTGGGGAGCACTGAAGCTTTCTTT
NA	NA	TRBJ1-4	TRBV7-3	CASSSTRGSEKLFF	TGTGCCAGCAGTTCCACACGGGGTAGCGAAAAACTGTTTTTT
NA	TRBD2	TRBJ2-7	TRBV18	CASSAGTSSFYEQYF	TGTGCCAGCTCAGCCGGGACTAGCTCTTTCTACGAGCAGTACTTC
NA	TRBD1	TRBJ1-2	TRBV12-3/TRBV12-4	CASSPQGIYGYTF	TGTGCCAGCAGTCCACAGGGGATATATGGCTACACCTTC
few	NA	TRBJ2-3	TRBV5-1	CASSLEQTTDTQYF	TGCGCCAGCAGCTTGGAACAGACCACAGATACGCAGTATTTT
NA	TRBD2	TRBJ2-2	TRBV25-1	CASTGGSRNTGELFF	TGTGCCAGTACGGGGGGGTCGCGGAACACCGGGGAGCTGTTTTTT
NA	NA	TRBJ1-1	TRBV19	CASSMNTEAFF	TGTGCCAGTTCTATGAACACTGAAGCTTTCTTT
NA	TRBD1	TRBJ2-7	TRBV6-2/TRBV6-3	CASSSGGEAYEQYF	TGTGCCAGCAGTTCAGGGGGCGAAGCCTACGAGCAGTACTTC
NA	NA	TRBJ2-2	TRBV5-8	CASSKPRFTGYTGELFF	TGTGCCAGCAGCAAACCCCGGTTCACAGGGTACACCGGGGAGCTGTTTTTT
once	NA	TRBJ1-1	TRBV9	CASSAGTNTEAFF	TGTGCCAGCAGCGCGGGAACAAACACTGAAGCTTTCTTT
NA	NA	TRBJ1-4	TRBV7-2	CASSLTGGEKLFF	TGTGCCAGCAGCCTCACGGGGGGTGAAAAACTGTTTTTT
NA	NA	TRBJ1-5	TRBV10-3	CAISNVRGGNQPQHF	TGTGCCATCAGCAACGTCAGGGGAGGCAATCAGCCCCAGCATTTT
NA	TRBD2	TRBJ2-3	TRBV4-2	CASSQVLAGGKDTQYF	TGTGCCAGCAGCCAAGTATTAGCGGGGGGCAAAGATACGCAGTATTTT
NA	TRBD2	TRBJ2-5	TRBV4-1	CASSQNGGALKTQYF	TGCGCCAGCAGCCAGAACGGGGGGGCCCTCAAGACCCAGTACTTC
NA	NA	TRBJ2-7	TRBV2	CASQDTQRFF	TGTGCCAGCCAGGACACCCAGAGGTTCTTC
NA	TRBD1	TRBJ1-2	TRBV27	CASSSQGQGLFRYGYTF	TGTGCCAGCAGTTCACAAGGACAGGGGCTTTTTAGGTATGGCTACACCTTC
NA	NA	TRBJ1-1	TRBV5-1	CASSLGTWIVF	TGCGCCAGCAGCTTGGGGACATGGATTGTCTTT
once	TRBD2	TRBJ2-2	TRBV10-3	CAIKPGGGMDTGELFF	TGTGCCATCAAGCCGGGGGGGGGAATGGACACCGGGGAGCTGTTTTTT
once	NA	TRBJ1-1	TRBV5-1	CASSLEALMNTEAFF	TGCGCCAGCAGCTTGGAAGCATTGATGAACACTGAAGCTTTCTTT
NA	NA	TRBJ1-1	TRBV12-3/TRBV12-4	CASRTAGGEAFF	TGTGCCAGCAGAACTGCCGGGGGGGAAGCTTTCTTT
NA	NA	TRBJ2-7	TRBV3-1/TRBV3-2	CASSPFLPPNSYEQYF	TGTGCCAGCAGCCCCTTTCTCCCACCTAACTCCTACGAGCAGTACTTC
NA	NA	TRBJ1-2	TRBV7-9	CASSKDAIGVRPYGYTF	TGTGCCAGCAGCAAAGACGCTATCGGGGTCCGACCCTATGGCTACACCTTC
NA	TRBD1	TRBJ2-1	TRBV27	CASSLGQGTYNEQFF	TGTGCCAGCAGTTTGGGACAGGGCACCTACAATGAGCAGTTCTTC
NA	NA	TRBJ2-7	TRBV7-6	CASSLGGGQLVYEQYF	TGTGCCAGCAGCTTAGGTGGAGGACAGCTGGTCTACGAGCAGTACTTC
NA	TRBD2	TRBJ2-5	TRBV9	CASSRRGGLQETQYF	TGTGCCAGCAGCAGGCGGGGGGGCCTCCAAGAGACCCAGTACTTC
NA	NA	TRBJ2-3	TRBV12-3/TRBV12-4	CASSRGDTQYF	TGTGCCAGCAGTAGGGGGGATACGCAGTATTTT
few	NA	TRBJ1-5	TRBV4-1	CASSQFSRNQPQHF	TGCGCCAGCAGCCAATTTTCCCGGAATCAGCCCCAGCATTTT
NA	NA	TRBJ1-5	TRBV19	CASSITGVGQPQHF	TGTGCCAGTAGTATAACAGGAGTTGGTCAGCCCCAGCATTTT
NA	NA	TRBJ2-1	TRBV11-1	CASSLLGGAQQFF	TGTGCCAGCAGCTTATTAGGGGGGGCCCAGCAGTTCTTC
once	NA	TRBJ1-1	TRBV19	CASTTGASMNTEAFF	TGTGCCAGTACAACAGGAGCGTCCATGAACACTGAAGCTTTCTTT
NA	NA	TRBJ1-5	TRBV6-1	CASSDPNQPQHF	TGTGCCAGCAGTGACCCTAATCAGCCCCAGCATTTT
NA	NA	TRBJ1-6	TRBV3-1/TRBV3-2	CASSWDTSPLHF	TGTGCCAGCAGCTGGGACACTTCACCCCTCCACTTT
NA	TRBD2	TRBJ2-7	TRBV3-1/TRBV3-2	CASSESSGAYEQYF	TGTGCCAGCAGCGAGTCTAGCGGGGCCTACGAGCAGTACTTC
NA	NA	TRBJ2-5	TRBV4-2	CASSQVGGRGGQETQYF	TGTGCCAGCAGCCAAGTTGGAGGCAGGGGAGGGCAAGAGACCCAGTACTTC
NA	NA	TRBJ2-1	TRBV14	CASSIATEYNEQFF	TGTGCCAGCAGCATCGCGACAGAATACAATGAGCAGTTCTTC
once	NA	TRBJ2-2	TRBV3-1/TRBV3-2	CASSQVPLTRNTGELFF	TGTGCCAGCAGCCAAGTCCCTTTAACAAGGAACACCGGGGAGCTGTTTTTT
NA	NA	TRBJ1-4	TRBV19	CASSLSRDTTNEKLFF	TGTGCCAGTAGTCTCTCCCGGGACACAACTAATGAAAAACTGTTTTTT
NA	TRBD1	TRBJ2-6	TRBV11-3	CASSRTGLHVLTF	TGTGCCAGCAGCCGGACAGGGCTACACGTCCTGACTTTC
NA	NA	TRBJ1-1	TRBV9	CASSVVPVNTEAFF	TGTGCCAGCAGCGTAGTTCCGGTGAACACTGAAGCTTTCTTT
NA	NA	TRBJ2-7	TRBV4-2	CASSQAGPFGYEQYF	TGTGCCAGCAGCCAAGCAGGGCCCTTTGGCTACGAGCAGTACTTC
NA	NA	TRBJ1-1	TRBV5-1	CASRVGQTTAEAFF	TGCGCCAGCAGGGTCGGACAGACCACCGCTGAAGCTTTCTTT